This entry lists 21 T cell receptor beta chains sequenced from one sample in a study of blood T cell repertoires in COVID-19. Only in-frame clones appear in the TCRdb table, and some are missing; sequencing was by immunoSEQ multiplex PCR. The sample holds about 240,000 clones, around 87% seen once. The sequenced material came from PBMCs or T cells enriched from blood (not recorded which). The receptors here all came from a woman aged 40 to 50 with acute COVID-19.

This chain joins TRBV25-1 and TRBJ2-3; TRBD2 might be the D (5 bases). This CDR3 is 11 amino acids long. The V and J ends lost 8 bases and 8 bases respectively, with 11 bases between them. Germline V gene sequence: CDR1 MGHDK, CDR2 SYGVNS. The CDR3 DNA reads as TGTGCCAGCTTTGGCCGGGGTACGCAGTATTTT. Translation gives CASFGRGTQYF. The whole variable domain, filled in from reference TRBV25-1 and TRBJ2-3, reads EADIYQTPRYLVIGTGKKITLECSQTMGHDKMYWYQQDPGMELHLIHYSYGVNSTEKGDLSSESTVSRIRTEHFPLTLESARPSHTSQYLCASFGRGTQYFGPGTRLTVL.

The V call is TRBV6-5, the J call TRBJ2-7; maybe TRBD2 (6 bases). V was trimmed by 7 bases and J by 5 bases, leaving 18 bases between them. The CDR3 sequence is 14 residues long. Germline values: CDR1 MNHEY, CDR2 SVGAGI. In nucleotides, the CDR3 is TGTGCCAGCACCCAAGGGCGGGAACGAAACGAGCAGTACTTC. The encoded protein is CASTQGRERNEQYF.

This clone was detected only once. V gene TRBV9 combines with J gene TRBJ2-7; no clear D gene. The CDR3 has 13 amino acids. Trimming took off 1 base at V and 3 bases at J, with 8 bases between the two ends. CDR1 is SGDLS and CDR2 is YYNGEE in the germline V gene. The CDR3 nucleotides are TGTGCCAGCAGCGTAACTGAGAACTACGAGCAGTACTTC. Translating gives CASSVTENYEQYF.

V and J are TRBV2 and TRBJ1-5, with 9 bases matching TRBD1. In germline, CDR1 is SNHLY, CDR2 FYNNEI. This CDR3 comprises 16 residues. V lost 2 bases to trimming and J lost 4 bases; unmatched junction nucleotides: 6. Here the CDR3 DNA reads TGTGCCAGCAGTGAATTACAGGGGGCGGCTAATCAGCCCCAGCATTTT. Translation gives CASSELQGAANQPQHF.

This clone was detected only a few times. CDR3 loop: CASSQGRGRETQYF. CDR3 nucleotide sequence: TGTGCCAGTAGTCAAGGCAGGGGGAGGGAGACCCAGTACTTC. This chain uses TRBV19 with TRBJ2-5; D possibly corresponds to TRBD1 (7 bases). The CDR3 length is 14 residues. Germline CDR1 reads LNHDA; CDR2 reads SQIVND (reference sequence). V gave up 5 bases and J gave up 5 bases, with 15 bases separating them.

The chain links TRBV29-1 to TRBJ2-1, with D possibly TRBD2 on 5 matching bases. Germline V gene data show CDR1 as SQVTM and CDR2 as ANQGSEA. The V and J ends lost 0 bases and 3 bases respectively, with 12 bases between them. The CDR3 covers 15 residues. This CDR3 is CSVEEEAGDYNEQFF. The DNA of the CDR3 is TGCAGCGTTGAAGAGGAGGCAGGAGACTACAATGAGCAGTTCTTC.

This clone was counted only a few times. In nucleotides, the CDR3 is TGCAGCGGGGCAGTGGATATCGGCACAGATACGCAGTATTTT. Protein: CSGAVDIGTDTQYF. V and J are TRBV29-1 and TRBJ2-3; D gene ambiguous. V was shortened by 7 bases and J by 1 base, with 15 bases between the two germline ends. The germline V gene encodes CDR1 SQVTM and CDR2 ANQGSEA. There are 14 residues in the CDR3.

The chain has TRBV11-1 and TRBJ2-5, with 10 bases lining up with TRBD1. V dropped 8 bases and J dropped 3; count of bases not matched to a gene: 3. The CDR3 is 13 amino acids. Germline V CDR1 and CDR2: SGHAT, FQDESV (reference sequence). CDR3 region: CASGGQGKETQYF. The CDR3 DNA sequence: TGTGCCAGCGGGGGACAGGGGAAAGAGACCCAGTACTTC. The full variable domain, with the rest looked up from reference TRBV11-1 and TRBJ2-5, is EAEVAQSPRYKITEKSQAVAFWCDPISGHATLYWYRQILGQGPELLVQFQDESVVDDSQLPKDRFSAERLKGVDSTLKIQPAELGDSAMYLCASGGQGKETQYFGPGTRLLVL.

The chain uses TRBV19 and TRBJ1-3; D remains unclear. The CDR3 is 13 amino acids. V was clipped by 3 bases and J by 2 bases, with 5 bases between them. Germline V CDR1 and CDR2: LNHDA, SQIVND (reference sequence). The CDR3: CASSIGPGNTIYF. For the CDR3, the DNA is TGTGCCAGTAGTATTGGGCCTGGAAACACCATATATTTT.

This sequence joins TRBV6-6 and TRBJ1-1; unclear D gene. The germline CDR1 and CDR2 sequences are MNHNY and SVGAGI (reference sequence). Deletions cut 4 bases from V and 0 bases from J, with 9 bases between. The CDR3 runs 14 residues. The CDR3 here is CASSSGFMNTEAFF. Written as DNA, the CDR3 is TGTGCCAGCAGTTCAGGTTTCATGAACACTGAAGCTTTCTTT.

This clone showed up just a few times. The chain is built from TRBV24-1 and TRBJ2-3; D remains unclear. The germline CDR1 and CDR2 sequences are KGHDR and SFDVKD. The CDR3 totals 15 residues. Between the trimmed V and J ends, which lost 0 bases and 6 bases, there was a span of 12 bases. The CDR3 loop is CATSDLRVSSDTQYF. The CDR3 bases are TGTGCCACCAGTGATTTGCGGGTCAGTTCGGATACGCAGTATTTT.

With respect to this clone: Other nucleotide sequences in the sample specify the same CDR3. CDR3 bases: TGTGCCAGCTCACCGGGACAGGAATACGAGCAGTACTTC. This translates into CASSPGQEYEQYF. The V and J genes are TRBV18 and TRBJ2-7; the match to TRBD1 covers 8 bases. Germline V gene sequence: CDR1 KGHSH, CDR2 LQKENI. This CDR3 has 13 residues. With 3 bases clipped from V and 4 bases from J, the junction kept 2 bases outside the gene matches.

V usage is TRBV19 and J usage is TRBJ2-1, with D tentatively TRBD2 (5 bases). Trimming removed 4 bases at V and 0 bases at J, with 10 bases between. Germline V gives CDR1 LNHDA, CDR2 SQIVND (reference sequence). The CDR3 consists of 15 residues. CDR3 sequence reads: CASSKAGSSYNEQFF. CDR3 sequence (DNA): TGTGCCAGTAGTAAGGCGGGTTCCTCCTACAATGAGCAGTTCTTC.

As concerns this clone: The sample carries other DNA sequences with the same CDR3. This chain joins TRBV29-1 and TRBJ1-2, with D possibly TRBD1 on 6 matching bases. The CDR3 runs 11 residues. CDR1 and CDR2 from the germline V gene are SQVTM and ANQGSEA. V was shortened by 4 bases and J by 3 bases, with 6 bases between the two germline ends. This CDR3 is CSVGQDYGYTF. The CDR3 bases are TGCAGCGTTGGACAGGACTATGGCTACACCTTC.

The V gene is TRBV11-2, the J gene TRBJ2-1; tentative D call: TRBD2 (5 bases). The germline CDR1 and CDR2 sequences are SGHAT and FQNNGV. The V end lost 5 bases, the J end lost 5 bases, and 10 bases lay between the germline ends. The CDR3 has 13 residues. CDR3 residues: CASSPTRDNEQFF. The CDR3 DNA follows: TGTGCCAGCAGCCCTACTAGAGACAATGAGCAGTTCTTC.

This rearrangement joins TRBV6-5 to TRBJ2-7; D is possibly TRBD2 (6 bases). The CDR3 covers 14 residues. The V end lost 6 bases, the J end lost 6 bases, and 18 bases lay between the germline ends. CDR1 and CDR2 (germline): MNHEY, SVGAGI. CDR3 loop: CASREGFQVAEQYF. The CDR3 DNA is TGTGCCAGCAGGGAGGGTTTTCAGGTGGCCGAGCAGTACTTC.

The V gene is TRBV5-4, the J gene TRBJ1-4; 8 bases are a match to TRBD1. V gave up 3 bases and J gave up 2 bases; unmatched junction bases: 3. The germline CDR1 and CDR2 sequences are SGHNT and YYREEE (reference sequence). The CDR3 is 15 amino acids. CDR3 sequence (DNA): TGTGCCAGCAGCTCCCAGGGGGCTACTAATGAAAAACTGTTTTTT. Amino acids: CASSSQGATNEKLFF.

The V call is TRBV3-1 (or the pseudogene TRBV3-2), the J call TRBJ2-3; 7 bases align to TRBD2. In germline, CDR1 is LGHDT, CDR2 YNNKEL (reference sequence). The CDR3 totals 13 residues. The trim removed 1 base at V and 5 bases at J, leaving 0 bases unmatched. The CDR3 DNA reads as TGTGCCAGCAGCCAAGGCGGGGGAGATACGCAGTATTTT. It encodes CASSQGGGDTQYF.

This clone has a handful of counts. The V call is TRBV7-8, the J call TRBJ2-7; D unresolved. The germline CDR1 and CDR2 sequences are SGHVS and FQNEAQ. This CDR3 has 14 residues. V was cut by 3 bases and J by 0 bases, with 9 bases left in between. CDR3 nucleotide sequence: TGTGCCAGCAGCTTGTCTGAGAGCTCCTACGAGCAGTACTTC. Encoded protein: CASSLSESSYEQYF.

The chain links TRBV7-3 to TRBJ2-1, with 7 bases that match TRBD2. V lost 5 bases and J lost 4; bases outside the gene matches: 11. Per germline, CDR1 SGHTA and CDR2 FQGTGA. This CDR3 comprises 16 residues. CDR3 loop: CASSQIPSGGYNEQFF. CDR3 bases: TGTGCCAGCAGCCAGATACCTAGCGGAGGGTACAATGAGCAGTTCTTC.

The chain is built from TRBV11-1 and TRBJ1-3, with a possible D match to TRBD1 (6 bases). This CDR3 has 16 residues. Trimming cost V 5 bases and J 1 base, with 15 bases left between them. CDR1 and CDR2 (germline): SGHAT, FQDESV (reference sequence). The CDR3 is CASSPRQVSSGNTIYF. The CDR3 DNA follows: TGTGCCAGCAGCCCACGACAGGTATCGTCTGGAAACACCATATATTTT.